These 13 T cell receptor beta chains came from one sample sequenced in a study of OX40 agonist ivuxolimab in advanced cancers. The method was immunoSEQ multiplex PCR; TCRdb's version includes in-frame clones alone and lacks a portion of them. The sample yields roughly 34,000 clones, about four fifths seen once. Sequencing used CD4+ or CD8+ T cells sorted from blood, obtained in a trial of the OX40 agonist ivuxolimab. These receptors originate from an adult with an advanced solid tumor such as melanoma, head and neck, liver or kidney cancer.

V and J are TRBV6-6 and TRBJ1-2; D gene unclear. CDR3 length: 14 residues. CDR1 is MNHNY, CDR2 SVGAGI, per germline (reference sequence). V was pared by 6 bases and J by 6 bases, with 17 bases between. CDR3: CASRLTTGGHGYTF. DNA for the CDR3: TGTGCCAGCAGACTTACGACGGGCGGCCATGGCTACACCTTC.

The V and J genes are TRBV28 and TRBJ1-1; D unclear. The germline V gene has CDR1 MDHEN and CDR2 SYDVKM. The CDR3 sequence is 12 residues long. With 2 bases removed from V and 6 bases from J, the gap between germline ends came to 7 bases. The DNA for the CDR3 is TGTGCCAGCAGTTTAAGAGGCTCTGAAGCTTTCTTT. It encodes CASSLRGSEAFF.

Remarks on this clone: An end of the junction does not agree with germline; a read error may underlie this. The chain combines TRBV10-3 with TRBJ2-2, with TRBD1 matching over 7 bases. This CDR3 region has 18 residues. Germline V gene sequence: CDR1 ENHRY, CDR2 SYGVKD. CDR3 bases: TGTGCCAGCAGTGATAACAGGGGATACCATACGAACACCGGGGAGCTGTTTTTT. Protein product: CASSDNRGYHTNTGELFF.

The CDR3 loop is CASSPGAPASQLLYRYF. In DNA, the CDR3 is TGCGCCAGCAGCCCGGGGGCCCCGGCTAGCCAACTTTTATATCGGTACTTC. The V gene is TRBV5-1, the J gene TRBJ2-5; the D call may be TRBD1 or TRBD2 (6 bases each). V was trimmed by 4 bases and J by 13 bases, leaving 32 bases between them. CDR1 and CDR2 from the germline V gene are SGHRS and YFSETQ. This CDR3 comprises 17 residues.

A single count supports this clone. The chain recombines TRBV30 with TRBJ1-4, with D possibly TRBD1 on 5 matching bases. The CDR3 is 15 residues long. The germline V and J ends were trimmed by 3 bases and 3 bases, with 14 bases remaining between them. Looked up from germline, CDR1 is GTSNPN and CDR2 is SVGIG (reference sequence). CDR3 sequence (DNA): TGTGCCTGGAGGGAAGGACAACTAGCTAATGAAAAACTGTTTTTT. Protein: CAWREGQLANEKLFF.

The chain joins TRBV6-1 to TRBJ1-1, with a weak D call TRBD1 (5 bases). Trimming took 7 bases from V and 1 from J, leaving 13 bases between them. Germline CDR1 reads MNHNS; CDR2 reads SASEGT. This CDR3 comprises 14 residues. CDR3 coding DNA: TGTGCCAGCACCCTGACAGAAAGGAACACTGAAGCTTTCTTT. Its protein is CASTLTERNTEAFF.

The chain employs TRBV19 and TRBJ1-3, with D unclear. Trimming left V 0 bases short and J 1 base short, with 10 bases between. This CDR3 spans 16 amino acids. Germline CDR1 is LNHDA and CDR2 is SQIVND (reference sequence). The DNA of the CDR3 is TGTGCCAGTAGTATAGATCGAGTCCTATCTGGAAACACCATATATTTT. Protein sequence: CASSIDRVLSGNTIYF.

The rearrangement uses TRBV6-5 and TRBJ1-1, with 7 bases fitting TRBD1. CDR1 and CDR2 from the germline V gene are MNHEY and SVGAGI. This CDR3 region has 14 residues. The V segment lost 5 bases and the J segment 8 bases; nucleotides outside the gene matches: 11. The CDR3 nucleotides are TGTGCCAGCAGTAACAACTACAGGGGAGAGGAAGCTTTCTTT. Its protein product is CASSNNYRGEEAFF.

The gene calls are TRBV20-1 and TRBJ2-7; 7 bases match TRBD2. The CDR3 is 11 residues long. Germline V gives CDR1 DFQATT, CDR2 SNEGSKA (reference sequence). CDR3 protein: CNTSAPYEQYF. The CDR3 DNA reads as TGCAATACTAGCGCTCCTTACGAGCAGTACTTC.

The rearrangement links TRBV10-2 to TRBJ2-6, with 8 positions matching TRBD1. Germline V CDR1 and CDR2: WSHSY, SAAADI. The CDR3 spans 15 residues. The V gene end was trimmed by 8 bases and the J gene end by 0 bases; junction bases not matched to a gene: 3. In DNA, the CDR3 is TGCGCCAGCGAGGGACAGGTCTCTGGGGCCAACGTCCTGACTTTC. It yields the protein CASEGQVSGANVLTF.

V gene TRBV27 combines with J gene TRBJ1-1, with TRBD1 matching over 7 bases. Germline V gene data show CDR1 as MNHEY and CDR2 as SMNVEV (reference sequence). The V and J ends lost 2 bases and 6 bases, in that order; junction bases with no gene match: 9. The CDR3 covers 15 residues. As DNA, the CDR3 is TGTGCCAGCAGTTTAGGGACAGTCCCGAAGGCTGAAGCTTTCTTT. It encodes CASSLGTVPKAEAFF.

The CDR3 DNA follows: TGTGCTAGTGGTTTGGTACGAAGGCAACTGGACACTGAAGCTTTCTTT. This sequence encodes CASGLVRRQLDTEAFF. V and J are TRBV12-5 and TRBJ1-1; no clear D. The germline gives CDR1 LGHNT, CDR2 FRNRAP. The V end was cut by 0 bases, the J end by 3 bases, with 14 bases between. This CDR3 is 16 amino acids long.

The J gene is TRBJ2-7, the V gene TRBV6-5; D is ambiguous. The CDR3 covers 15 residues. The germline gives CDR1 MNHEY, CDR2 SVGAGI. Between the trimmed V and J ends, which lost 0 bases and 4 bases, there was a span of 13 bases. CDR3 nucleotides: TGTGCCAGCAGTTACTCGAACCGGGCTGGTTACGAGCAGTACTTC. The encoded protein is CASSYSNRAGYEQYF.